A single sample is the source of the 28 T cell receptor beta chains below, sequenced in a study of shared clonotypes between healthy human individuals. The protocol was immunoSEQ multiplex PCR, while the TCRdb copy is restricted to in-frame clones and leaves out a portion. The sample shows millions of clones, 90% to 95% of them seen only once. The specimen sequenced was naive CD4+ T cells sorted from blood. The sample's subset: CD45RA+ positively selected. The receptors here all came from a man aged 18 to 29 in good health.

Concerning this clone itself: This specimen includes other DNA sequences encoding the same CDR3. The chain couples TRBV30 to TRBJ1-1, with unresolved D. The ends were cut back, 5 bases at V and 0 bases at J, with 4 bases in the middle. Looked up from germline, CDR1 is GTSNPN and CDR2 is SVGIG (reference sequence). CDR3 length: 11 residues. The CDR3 region has the DNA TGTGCCTGGCGCATGAACACTGAAGCTTTCTTT. Amino acid sequence: CAWRMNTEAFF.

CDR3 region: CASRRQGGDRTYGYTF. CDR3 coding DNA: TGTGCCAGCAGGCGACAAGGGGGAGATAGGACTTATGGCTACACCTTC. The V gene is TRBV6-6, the J gene TRBJ1-2; maybe TRBD1 (6 bases). Germline values: CDR1 MNHNY, CDR2 SVGAGI (reference sequence). The V end lost 6 bases, the J end lost 5 bases, and 22 bases lay between the germline ends. The CDR3 covers 16 residues.

V usage is TRBV11-3 and J usage is TRBJ2-1, with TRBD1 matching over 10 bases. Germline V CDR1 and CDR2: SGHNT, YENEEA. The V segment lost 4 bases and the J segment 9 bases; nucleotides outside the gene matches: 9. This CDR3 spans 15 amino acids. The CDR3 region is CASSSPGQGIPEQFF. The DNA for the CDR3 is TGTGCCAGCAGCTCTCCGGGACAGGGGATCCCTGAGCAGTTCTTC. The entire variable domain, with the rest obtained from reference TRBV11-3 and TRBJ2-1, is as follows: EAGVVQSPRYKIIEKKQPVAFWCNPISGHNTLYWYLQNLGQGPELLIRYENEEAVDDSQLPKDRFSAERLKGVDSTLKIQPAELGDSAVYLCASSSPGQGIPEQFFGPGTRLTVL.

The chain couples TRBV2 to TRBJ2-7, with TRBD1 as a possible D gene (6 bases). From germline, CDR1 is SNHLY and CDR2 FYNNEI. This CDR3 is built from 14 residues. V lost 5 bases and J 3 bases, leaving 14 bases between the germline ends. Here the CDR3 DNA reads TGTGCCAGCAGTCTACAGGGAACCCTCTACGAGCAGTACTTC. This sequence encodes CASSLQGTLYEQYF. Drawing the rest from reference TRBV2 and TRBJ2-7, the complete variable domain is EPEVTQTPSHQVTQMGQEVILRCVPISNHLYFYWYRQILGQKVEFLVSFYNNEISEKSEIFDDQFSVERPDGSNFTLKIRSTKLEDSAMYFCASSLQGTLYEQYFGPGTRLTVT.

The chain couples TRBV6-1 to TRBJ2-5; 8 nucleotides align to TRBD2. Losses at the gene ends were 6 bases for V and 5 bases for J; bases not matched to a gene: 11. There are 15 residues in the CDR3. Germline-derived CDR1 and CDR2 are MNHNS and SASEGT. The CDR3 sequence is CASSRSAGGRETQYF. The CDR3 DNA is TGTGCCAGCAGCCGGTCCGCGGGGGGTAGGGAGACCCAGTACTTC.

Note on this clone: Other DNA sequences of this sample code for an identical CDR3. CDR3 nucleotides: TGTGCCAGCAGCTTAGGGCAGAACACTGAAGCTTTCTTT. This encodes CASSLGQNTEAFF. V gene TRBV7-6 combines with J gene TRBJ1-1, with D unresolved. Trimming took 1 base from V and 1 from J, leaving 4 bases between them. CDR1 and CDR2 from the germline V gene are SGHVS and FNYEAQ. The length of the CDR3 is 13 residues.

The chain combines TRBV11-2 with TRBJ2-3; D remains ambiguous. CDR1 and CDR2 (germline): SGHAT, FQNNGV. The CDR3 is 14 residues long. The ends were cut back, 4 bases at V and 3 bases at J, with 11 bases in the middle. For the CDR3, the DNA is TGTGCCAGCAGCTACGTGCCTGATACAGATACGCAGTATTTT. Amino acid sequence: CASSYVPDTDTQYF.

The chain joins TRBV4-3 to TRBJ2-1; D is possibly TRBD1 or TRBD2 (5 bases each). CDR3 length: 14 amino acids. The V gene's germline CDR1 is LGHNA and CDR2 YSLEER. V was shortened by 0 bases and J by 8 bases, with 11 bases between the two germline ends. The CDR3 sequence: CASSQDGGSDEQFF. CDR3 DNA: TGCGCCAGCAGCCAAGATGGGGGTAGTGATGAGCAGTTCTTC.

This clone has a single count. The same CDR3 can be traced to other DNA sequences in this sample. The chain couples TRBV7-2 to TRBJ2-7; D might be TRBD1 or TRBD2, each matching 7 bases. CDR3 length: 14 residues. V was cut by 5 bases and J by 1 base, with 12 bases left in between. Germline CDR1 is SGHTA and CDR2 is FQGNSA. The DNA of the CDR3 is TGTGCCAGCAGCCCCAGGGGGGGGTCCTACGAGCAGTACTTC. It yields the protein CASSPRGGSYEQYF.

The chain joins TRBV7-6 to TRBJ1-3, with D possibly being TRBD1 (6 bases). This CDR3 spans 13 amino acids. V gave up 6 bases and J gave up 2 bases, with 8 bases separating them. CDR1 is SGHVS, CDR2 FNYEAQ, per germline. The CDR3 region is CASRTGAGNTIYF. The CDR3, as DNA: TGTGCCAGCAGGACAGGTGCTGGAAACACCATATATTTT.

The CDR3 DNA follows: TGCGCCAGCAGCCAAGTGCGCACCTTGAACACTGAAGCTTTCTTT. This gives the protein CASSQVRTLNTEAFF. The rearrangement links TRBV4-1 to TRBJ1-1; D remains unclear. The length of the CDR3 is 15 residues. V lost 1 base and J lost 0, with 9 bases in between. Per germline, CDR1 MGHRA and CDR2 YSYEKL.

The gene calls are TRBV2 and TRBJ2-3, with D possibly being TRBD2 (5 bases). This CDR3 comprises 16 residues. Germline assignment: CDR1 SNHLY and CDR2 FYNNEI. The V end lost 3 bases, the J end lost 2 bases, and 15 bases lay between the germline ends. The DNA for the CDR3 is TGTGCCAGCAGTGATAAGTCAGGACTTGACACAGATACGCAGTATTTT. Translated, it gives CASSDKSGLDTDTQYF. The variable domain in full, completed from reference TRBV2 and TRBJ2-3, reads EPEVTQTPSHQVTQMGQEVILRCVPISNHLYFYWYRQILGQKVEFLVSFYNNEISEKSEIFDDQFSVERPDGSNFTLKIRSTKLEDSAMYFCASSDKSGLDTDTQYFGPGTRLTVL.

This CDR3 is CASSPDRGIYEQYF. In DNA form, the CDR3 reads TGTGCCAGCAGCCCGGACAGGGGTATCTACGAGCAGTACTTC. J is TRBJ2-7 and V is TRBV7-3; 9 bases are a match to TRBD1. J gave up 3 bases and V 5 bases, and 5 bases lay outside the gene matches. This CDR3 spans 14 amino acids. Germline V lookup: CDR1 SGHTA, CDR2 FQGTGA.

The rearrangement links TRBV5-4 to TRBJ2-7, with a tentative D call TRBD1 (6 bases). The germline gives CDR1 SGHNT, CDR2 YYREEE (reference sequence). Trimming removed 0 bases from V and 2 bases from J, with 9 bases in between. The CDR3 extends over 14 amino acids. Written as DNA, the CDR3 is TGTGCCAGCAGCTTGGAAGGGACAACCTACGAGCAGTACTTC. This gives the protein CASSLEGTTYEQYF. Full variable domain (remainder filled in from reference TRBV5-4 and TRBJ2-7): ETGVTQSPTHLIKTRGQQVTLRCSSQSGHNTVSWYQQALGQGPQFIFQYYREEENGRGNFPPRFSGLQFPNYSSELNVNALELDDSALYLCASSLEGTTYEQYFGPGTRLTVT.

The CDR3 DNA sequence: TGTGCCATCAGTGCCGGGGGACGGCACATCCAAGAGACCCAGTACTTC. Translating gives CAISAGGRHIQETQYF. The chain carries TRBV10-3 and TRBJ2-5, with TRBD2 as a possible D gene (6 bases). CDR1 and CDR2 (germline): ENHRY, SYGVKD. The V and J ends lost 4 bases and 1 base respectively, with 16 bases between them. This CDR3 spans 16 amino acids.

The J gene is TRBJ2-7, the V gene TRBV4-1, with 9 bases lining up with TRBD1. The CDR3 totals 15 residues. Germline V gene lookup returns CDR1 MGHRA and CDR2 YSYEKL. V lost 6 bases to trimming and J lost 5 bases; unmatched junction nucleotides: 11. The CDR3 is CASRLGGTGKDEQYF. The CDR3 DNA is TGCGCCAGCAGGTTAGGGGGGACAGGGAAGGACGAGCAGTACTTC.

The chain combines TRBV4-1 with TRBJ1-6; D is perhaps TRBD1 (5 bases). There are 17 residues in the CDR3. V lost 4 bases to trimming and J lost 5 bases, with 18 bases between them. Germline CDR1 reads MGHRA; CDR2 reads YSYEKL. Written as DNA, the CDR3 is TGCGCCAGCAGCCCCCAACAGGTTGGCCTTCATAATTCACCCCTCCACTTT. As protein: CASSPQQVGLHNSPLHF.

This chain links TRBV7-6 with TRBJ2-7, with TRBD2 matching 7 bases. The CDR3 contains 15 residues. V was pared by 1 base and J by 0 bases, with 3 bases of the junction left unmatched. Germline CDR1 SGHVS, CDR2 FNYEAQ. The CDR3 DNA follows: TGTGCCAGCAGCTTAGAGAGCGGGGTCTCCTACGAGCAGTACTTC. This encodes CASSLESGVSYEQYF.

The chain employs TRBV12-5 and TRBJ2-5; D not resolved. V lost 1 base to trimming and J lost 3 bases, with 6 bases between them. CDR1 and CDR2 (germline): LGHNT, FRNRAP. This CDR3 comprises 13 residues. CDR3 protein: CASGLGRKETQYF. CDR3 coding DNA: TGTGCTAGTGGTTTGGGCCGTAAAGAGACCCAGTACTTC.

The chain combines TRBV7-6 with TRBJ1-6; D is perhaps TRBD1 (6 bases). Looked up from germline, CDR1 is SGHVS and CDR2 is FNYEAQ. The CDR3 is 15 amino acids. V was trimmed by 1 base and J by 9 bases, leaving 13 bases between them. CDR3 loop: CASSLGAQGASPLHF. CDR3 DNA sequence: TGTGCCAGCAGCTTAGGGGCACAGGGAGCTTCACCCCTCCACTTT.

The chain couples TRBV7-2 to TRBJ2-7; possibly TRBD1 or TRBD2 for D (6 bases each). Germline values: CDR1 SGHTA, CDR2 FQGNSA. The CDR3 sequence is 16 residues long. Between the trimmed V and J ends, which lost 5 bases and 3 bases, there was a span of 20 bases. CDR3 coding DNA: TGTGCCAGCAGCGCCTACGGTGGGGGGCAGGGCTACGAGCAGTACTTC. This translates into CASSAYGGGQGYEQYF.

V is TRBV7-2 and J is TRBJ1-3; no reliable D call. V lost 5 bases and J lost 0, with 14 bases in between. Germline loops: CDR1 SGHTA, CDR2 FQGNSA. The CDR3 extends over 16 amino acids. The CDR3 spells CASSPLGGVSGNTIYF. The CDR3 bases are TGTGCCAGCAGCCCCCTCGGCGGGGTCTCTGGAAACACCATATATTTT.

This sequence joins TRBV7-8 and TRBJ2-1; possibly TRBD2 for D (6 bases). Trimming cost V 6 bases and J 4 bases, with 13 bases left between them. Germline V lookup: CDR1 SGHVS, CDR2 FQNEAQ. The CDR3 runs to 14 residues. In DNA form, the CDR3 reads TGTGCCAGCAGATGGGGGGAGAGGTACAATGAGCAGTTCTTC. Translating it yields CASRWGERYNEQFF.

Turning to this clone: One junction end disagrees with the germline gene, perhaps due to a read error. The chain carries TRBV2 and TRBJ1-4; tentatively, D is TRBD1 (6 bases). The CDR3 runs to 14 residues. Germline V gene data show CDR1 as SNHLY and CDR2 as FYNNEI. The CDR3 reads CASREAGAGEKLFF. The CDR3 DNA reads TGTGCCAGCAGGGAAGCAGGGGCCGGTGAAAAACTGTTTTTT.

The chain uses TRBV6-5 and TRBJ1-4; D gene unclear. Germline V gene lookup returns CDR1 MNHEY and CDR2 SVGAGI. The V and J ends lost 0 bases and 0 bases respectively, with 5 bases between them. The CDR3 has 15 amino acids. The DNA for the CDR3 is TGTGCCAGCAGTTACTCGACAACAACTAATGAAAAACTGTTTTTT. Translated: CASSYSTTTNEKLFF.

The chain carries TRBV11-2 and TRBJ1-1; D is unclear. V was pared by 3 bases and J by 0 bases, with 5 bases between. The CDR3 totals 13 residues. Germline V gene lookup returns CDR1 SGHAT and CDR2 FQNNGV. CDR3 nucleotides: TGTGCCAGCAGCTTGTGGTTGAACACTGAAGCTTTCTTT. Its translation is CASSLWLNTEAFF. The full variable domain, its missing parts supplied by reference TRBV11-2 and TRBJ1-1, is EAGVAQSPRYKIIEKRQSVAFWCNPISGHATLYWYQQILGQGPKLLIQFQNNGVVDDSQLPKDRFSAERLKGVDSTLKIQPAKLEDSAVYLCASSLWLNTEAFFGQGTRLTVV.

The V and J genes are TRBV7-2 and TRBJ2-2, with D uncertain. V was shortened by 6 bases and J by 8 bases, with 10 bases between the two germline ends. The CDR3 covers 12 residues. CDR1 is SGHTA, CDR2 FQGNSA, per germline. The CDR3 DNA follows: TGTGCCAGCAGAGCCCTGGGGGGGGAGCTGTTTTTT. Translating gives CASRALGGELFF.

V usage is TRBV2 and J usage is TRBJ1-5; D possibly corresponds to TRBD1 (6 bases). Trimming removed 5 bases at V and 3 bases at J, with 11 bases between. CDR1 and CDR2 (germline): SNHLY, FYNNEI. The CDR3 runs 14 residues. The CDR3 DNA reads TGTGCCAGCAGTAGGGACATAAACAATCAGCCCCAGCATTTT. Encoded protein: CASSRDINNQPQHF. The variable domain in full, completed from reference TRBV2 and TRBJ1-5, reads EPEVTQTPSHQVTQMGQEVILRCVPISNHLYFYWYRQILGQKVEFLVSFYNNEISEKSEIFDDQFSVERPDGSNFTLKIRSTKLEDSAMYFCASSRDINNQPQHFGDGTRLSIL.